This is a list of T cell receptor beta chains from one sample in a study of cytomegalovirus exposure and HLA in healthy donors. The data were produced by immunoSEQ multiplex PCR, yet TCRdb's version contains in-frame clones alone and is incomplete. This sample carries about 37,000 clones, with about 6.4% going to the ten biggest clones. Sequencing was performed on PBMCs. These TCRs come from a human donor in good health. CDR3s include the opening cysteine and the closing phenylalanine or tryptophan. A D gene is named only where the DNA matches it firmly.

d_call: .
v_call: TRBV7-9
cdr3_length: 14
j_call: TRBJ2-7
cdr3_aa: CASSLEGYFYEQYF
cdr3_nt: TGTGCCAGCAGCCTGGAGGGCTACTTCTACGAGCAGTACTTC

d_call: TRBD1
v_call: TRBV7-8
cdr3_length: 15
j_call: TRBJ2-1
cdr3_aa: CASSPTGAQDNEQFF
cdr3_nt: TGTGCCAGCAGCCCGACAGGGGCACAAGACAATGAGCAGTTCTTC

d_call: .
v_call: TRBV28
cdr3_length: 12
j_call: TRBJ1-2
cdr3_aa: CASSAVNYGYTF
cdr3_nt: TGTGCCAGCAGTGCAGTTAACTATGGCTACACCTTC

d_call: .
v_call: TRBV5-4
cdr3_length: 17
j_call: TRBJ1-2
cdr3_aa: CASSPAGTSYGLYGYTF
cdr3_nt: TGTGCCAGCAGCCCGGCCGGGACATCGTATGGCCTCTATGGCTACACCTTC

d_call: TRBD2
v_call: TRBV9
cdr3_length: 18
j_call: TRBJ2-5
cdr3_aa: CASSVGSSGGAVRETQYF
cdr3_nt: TGTGCCAGCAGCGTAGGCTCTAGCGGGGGGGCAGTACGAGAGACCCAGTACTTC

d_call: .
v_call: TRBV6-5
cdr3_length: 15
j_call: TRBJ2-2
cdr3_aa: CASSKQGIGTGELFF
cdr3_nt: TGTGCCAGCAGCAAACAGGGAATTGGAACCGGGGAGCTGTTTTTT

d_call: TRBD1
v_call: TRBV2
cdr3_length: 16
j_call: TRBJ1-5
cdr3_aa: CASSGGTGGLNQPQHF
cdr3_nt: TGTGCCAGCAGTGGGGGGACAGGGGGTCTCAATCAGCCCCAGCATTTT

d_call: TRBD2
v_call: TRBV18
cdr3_length: 15
j_call: TRBJ2-7
cdr3_aa: CASSSSGGDSYEQYF
cdr3_nt: TGTGCCAGCTCCTCCTCCGGGGGGGACTCCTACGAGCAGTACTTC

d_call: .
v_call: TRBV5-1
cdr3_length: 16
j_call: TRBJ2-2
cdr3_aa: CASSFRGPVAGRELFF
cdr3_nt: TGCGCCAGCAGCTTCCGTGGGCCTGTTGCAGGCCGGGAGCTGTTTTTT

d_call: .
v_call: TRBV27
cdr3_length: 15
j_call: TRBJ1-5
cdr3_aa: CASSSYRESNQPQHF
cdr3_nt: TGTGCCAGCAGTTCCTACAGGGAAAGCAATCAGCCCCAGCATTTT

d_call: TRBD1
v_call: TRBV5-4
cdr3_length: 16
j_call: TRBJ1-4
cdr3_aa: CASSLGKRTGGEKLFF
cdr3_nt: TGTGCCAGCAGCTTGGGAAAGAGGACAGGGGGTGAAAAACTGTTTTTT

d_call: TRBD2
v_call: TRBV27
cdr3_length: 17
j_call: TRBJ2-4
cdr3_aa: CASSASLAGAAKNIQYF
cdr3_nt: TGTGCCAGCAGTGCCTCGCTAGCGGGGGCAGCCAAAAACATTCAGTACTTC

d_call: .
v_call: TRBV14
cdr3_length: 15
j_call: TRBJ1-1
cdr3_aa: CASSQLTNARTEAFF
cdr3_nt: TGTGCCAGCAGCCAACTGACTAACGCGAGGACTGAAGCTTTCTTT

d_call: .
v_call: TRBV7-6
cdr3_length: 15
j_call: TRBJ2-1
cdr3_aa: CASSLDGLARNEQFF
cdr3_nt: TGTGCCAGCAGCTTAGACGGACTCGCGAGGAATGAGCAGTTCTTC

d_call: TRBD1
v_call: TRBV7-8
cdr3_length: 15
j_call: TRBJ1-5
cdr3_aa: CASSLADRGNQPQHF
cdr3_nt: TGTGCCAGCAGCTTAGCCGACAGGGGCAATCAGCCCCAGCATTTT

d_call: .
v_call: TRBV4-1
cdr3_length: 14
j_call: TRBJ1-2
cdr3_aa: CASSQGPRPSGYTF
cdr3_nt: TGCGCCAGCAGCCAAGGGCCCAGGCCCAGCGGCTACACCTTC

d_call: .
v_call: TRBV11-3
cdr3_length: 14
j_call: TRBJ2-2
cdr3_aa: CASSSTGRAGELFF
cdr3_nt: TGTGCCAGCAGCTCTACAGGAAGGGCCGGGGAGCTGTTTTTT

d_call: TRBD1
v_call: TRBV7-9
cdr3_length: 17
j_call: TRBJ1-3
cdr3_aa: CASSPGTGSYAGNTIYF
cdr3_nt: TGTGCCAGCAGCCCCGGGACAGGGAGTTACGCGGGAAACACCATATATTTT

d_call: .
v_call: TRBV10-3
cdr3_length: 12
j_call: TRBJ2-6
cdr3_aa: CAIASGANVLTF
cdr3_nt: TGTGCCATAGCTTCTGGGGCCAACGTCCTGACTTTC

d_call: .
v_call: TRBV30
cdr3_length: 13
j_call: TRBJ1-1
cdr3_aa: CAWSVRGGTEAFF
cdr3_nt: TGTGCCTGGAGTGTACGAGGGGGCACTGAAGCTTTCTTT

d_call: TRBD1
v_call: TRBV5-6
cdr3_length: 15
j_call: TRBJ1-2
cdr3_aa: CASSPAGGAGYGYTF
cdr3_nt: TGTGCCAGCAGCCCCGCAGGGGGCGCGGGCTATGGCTACACCTTC

d_call: .
v_call: TRBV27
cdr3_length: 13
j_call: TRBJ1-2
cdr3_aa: CASSFGGNYGYTF
cdr3_nt: TGTGCCAGCAGTTTTGGCGGCAACTATGGCTACACCTTC

d_call: TRBD1
v_call: TRBV4-1
cdr3_length: 17
j_call: TRBJ2-2
cdr3_aa: CASSQDLRDRGSGELFF
cdr3_nt: TGCGCCAGCAGCCAAGACTTGCGGGACAGGGGAAGCGGGGAGCTGTTTTTT

d_call: TRBD1
v_call: TRBV7-6
cdr3_length: 15
j_call: TRBJ1-4
cdr3_aa: CASSSNRGTNEKLFF
cdr3_nt: TGTGCCAGCAGCTCGAACAGGGGAACTAATGAAAAACTGTTTTTT

d_call: TRBD1
v_call: TRBV6-1
cdr3_length: 15
j_call: TRBJ2-3
cdr3_aa: CASSEPGQGTDKQYF
cdr3_nt: TGTGCCAGCAGTGAACCGGGACAGGGCACAGATAAGCAGTATTTT

d_call: TRBD1
v_call: TRBV5-1
cdr3_length: 14
j_call: TRBJ2-3
cdr3_aa: CASSVTGSTDTQYF
cdr3_nt: TGCGCCAGCAGCGTGACAGGGTCCACAGATACGCAGTATTTT

d_call: .
v_call: TRBV4-1
cdr3_length: 14
j_call: TRBJ2-3
cdr3_aa: CASSPQWAEDTQYF
cdr3_nt: TGCGCCAGCAGCCCCCAGTGGGCTGAGGATACGCAGTATTTT

d_call: TRBD1
v_call: TRBV6-1
cdr3_length: 15
j_call: TRBJ1-6
cdr3_aa: CASSTPGQRNSPLHF
cdr3_nt: TGTGCCAGCAGTACACCGGGACAGCGGAATTCACCCCTCCACTTT

d_call: .
v_call: TRBV5-4
cdr3_length: 12
j_call: TRBJ1-6
cdr3_aa: CASRLSGSPLHF
cdr3_nt: TGTGCCAGCAGATTGAGCGGTTCACCCCTCCACTTT